The source of this T cell receptor (beta chain) is a study of T cells in Graves' hyperthyroidism and ophthalmopathy. Researchers amplified the TCR beta CDR3 regions from RNA transcripts. First-round RT-PCR of the TCR CDR3 relied on the HTBI primer set. TCRdb called the multiplex PCR reads again in MiXCR, with one record for every CDR3 protein. The sample lists about 58,000 distinct CDR3 sequences, roughly 49% occurring once. Findings and caveats of the study: Expanded thyroid clonotypes (above 0.001) were mostly also found in blood. It was a median approximately 6.9 months before onset that the model predicted ophthalmopathy.

The CDR3 loop spans 18 amino acids. V shed 4 bases and J 15 bases; nucleotides not matched to a gene: 24. In germline, CDR1 is LNHDA, CDR2 SQIVND (reference sequence). At least 3 on the Clinical Activity Score was recorded for ophthalmopathy patients, who also had NOSPECS grade at least 4 and duration under 3 months. PBMCs were derived from roughly 10 ml fresh peripheral blood. This clonotype has a count of ten or more. Its target is not known. This TCR was sampled from a woman aged 25 to 45 with Graves' ophthalmopathy. Sequenced: blood. The J gene is TRBJ2-1, the V gene TRBV19; 10 bases are a match to TRBD2. The DNA of the CDR3 is TGTGCCAGTAGTAGATACCAGATTCTAGCGGGAGTGGAAATCGACGGGTTCTTC. Its translation is CASSRYQILAGVEIDGFF.